The 26 T cell receptor beta chains presented below share a single source sample, sequenced in a study of shared T cell receptors in the human thymus. The repertoire was sequenced with immunoSEQ multiplex PCR; TCRdb's copy has only in-frame clones and lacks some. This sample has about 660,000 clones, with roughly 90% found just once. This sample was shared with a second study, whose subject was human thymus T cells.

Source material: thymocytes. These receptors were obtained from a boy in the first two years of life with a congenital heart defect.

This clone occurred a few times. This chain uses TRBV6-1 with TRBJ1-2, with a tentative D call TRBD1 (5 bases). CDR1 and CDR2 from the germline V gene are MNHNS and SASEGT. The CDR3 runs to 10 residues. CDR3 in amino acids: CASGGSGYTF. The CDR3 DNA reads as TGTGCTTCCGGGGGGAGCGGCTACACCTTC.

This clone turned up a few times. V usage is TRBV6-6 and J usage is TRBJ2-1; 11 nucleotides agree with TRBD2. Germline CDR1 and CDR2: MNHNY and SVGAGI (reference sequence). The junction had 8 bases not matched to a gene; V was cut back by 4 bases and J by 6 bases. This CDR3 has 16 residues. The DNA for the CDR3 is TGTGCCAGCAGTTCACTAGCGGGAGATGGTTTCAATGAGCAGTTCTTC. This encodes CASSSLAGDGFNEQFF.

CDR3 sequence (DNA): TGTGCCAGCAGCCCCACGAGGGAGAGCTCCTACAATGAGCAGTTCTTC. It encodes CASSPTRESSYNEQFF. This sequence joins TRBV27 and TRBJ2-1, with a weak D call TRBD2 (5 bases). From germline, CDR1 is MNHEY and CDR2 SMNVEV (reference sequence). Between the trimmed V and J ends, which lost 6 bases and 0 bases, there was a span of 15 bases. The CDR3 loop spans 16 amino acids.

CDR3 nucleotide sequence: TGTGCCAGCAGCTTAGACGGTGGTCGAGTCTCGGACAATGAGCAGTTCTTC. Its translation: CASSLDGGRVSDNEQFF. The chain links TRBV7-9 to TRBJ2-1; D not certain. Between the trimmed V and J ends, which lost 1 base and 5 bases, there was a span of 18 bases. This CDR3 spans 17 amino acids. Germline V gene lookup returns CDR1 SEHNR and CDR2 FQNEAQ (reference sequence).

V usage is TRBV5-1 and J usage is TRBJ2-1, with 14 bases aligning to TRBD2. The CDR3 has 16 residues. CDR1 is SGHRS and CDR2 is YFSETQ in the germline V gene. With V trimmed by 3 bases and J by 8 bases, 7 bases remained unmatched. The CDR3 loop reads CASSSAGTSGSYEQFF. The CDR3 bases are TGCGCCAGCAGCTCAGCCGGGACTAGCGGGAGCTATGAGCAGTTCTTC.

The chain recombines TRBV27 with TRBJ2-7; D perhaps matches TRBD1 (6 bases). CDR1 is MNHEY and CDR2 is SMNVEV in the germline V gene (reference sequence). There are 14 residues in the CDR3. Trimming stripped 6 bases from V and 5 bases from J, with 17 bases between. CDR3 protein: CASSNSLRGHEQYF. In DNA, the CDR3 is TGTGCCAGCAGCAATTCCCTCAGGGGCCACGAGCAGTACTTC.

V usage is TRBV2 and J usage is TRBJ1-5, with D possibly being TRBD1 (5 bases). Per the germline V gene, CDR1 is SNHLY and CDR2 is FYNNEI. Trimming removed 8 bases at V and 2 bases at J, with 13 bases between. This CDR3 is built from 14 residues. The CDR3 nucleotides read TGTGCCAGCCGCGGGACTTTGGGCAATCAGCCCCAGCATTTT. It specifies CASRGTLGNQPQHF. The whole variable domain, filled in from reference TRBV2 and TRBJ1-5, reads EPEVTQTPSHQVTQMGQEVILRCVPISNHLYFYWYRQILGQKVEFLVSFYNNEISEKSEIFDDQFSVERPDGSNFTLKIRSTKLEDSAMYFCASRGTLGNQPQHFGDGTRLSIL.

In nucleotides, the CDR3 is TGTGCCAGCGGCGGGACTAGGGATACGCAGTATTTT. Translation gives CASGGTRDTQYF. The chain combines TRBV28 with TRBJ2-3; 8 bases match TRBD2. The V segment lost 8 bases and the J segment 6 bases; nucleotides outside the gene matches: 4. CDR3 length equals 12 residues. The germline CDR1 and CDR2 sequences are MDHEN and SYDVKM.

This CDR3 is CASSLRGGRLNTEAFF. CDR3 sequence (DNA): TGTGCCAGCAGCTTAAGGGGGGGCCGATTGAACACTGAAGCTTTCTTT. The V and J genes are TRBV5-6 and TRBJ1-1; TRBD1 might be the D (6 bases). V was shortened by 2 bases and J by 0 bases, with 14 bases between the two germline ends. From germline, CDR1 is SGHDT and CDR2 YYEEEE. This CDR3 has 16 amino acids.

V and J are TRBV5-5 and TRBJ2-1, with TRBD2 matching 9 bases. J lost 3 bases, V lost 2 bases, and 6 bases had no gene match. This CDR3 is built from 16 residues. From germline, CDR1 is SGHKS and CDR2 YYEKEE (reference sequence). In nucleotides, the CDR3 is TGTGCCAGCAGCTTTCCGCCTAGCGGGAACTACAATGAGCAGTTCTTC. Protein: CASSFPPSGNYNEQFF. Based on the CDR3 plus reference TRBV5-5 and TRBJ2-1, the full variable domain is DAGVTQSPTHLIKTRGQQVTLRCSPISGHKSVSWYQQVLGQGPQFIFQYYEKEERGRGNFPDRFSARQFPNYSSELNVNALLLGDSALYLCASSFPPSGNYNEQFFGPGTRLTVL.

This clone was seen only a few times. The chain is built from TRBV7-2 and TRBJ2-3, with TRBD2 matching over 13 bases. The CDR3 is 18 residues long. With 5 bases clipped from V and 3 bases from J, the junction kept 11 bases outside the gene matches. Germline loops: CDR1 SGHTA, CDR2 FQGNSA. The CDR3 is CASSLHTSGRGRTDTQYF. In DNA form, the CDR3 reads TGTGCCAGCAGCCTTCATACTAGCGGGAGGGGTCGGACAGATACGCAGTATTTT. Full variable domain (missing parts from reference TRBV7-2 and TRBJ2-3): GAGVSQSPSNKVTEKGKDVELRCDPISGHTALYWYRQSLGQGLEFLIYFQGNSAPDKSGLPSDRFSAERTGGSVSTLTIQRTQQEDSAVYLCASSLHTSGRGRTDTQYFGPGTRLTVL.

V and J are TRBV6-1 and TRBJ2-7; possible D gene TRBD2, 5 bases. V was pared by 0 bases and J by 3 bases, with 9 bases between. Per germline, CDR1 MNHNS and CDR2 SASEGT. This CDR3 has 14 amino acids. CDR3 DNA: TGTGCCAGCAGTGAAGCCCGGGGAAACTACGAGCAGTACTTC. Its protein is CASSEARGNYEQYF.

The chain joins TRBV25-1 to TRBJ2-7; 12 nucleotides line up with TRBD1. Germline CDR1 is MGHDK and CDR2 is SYGVNS. The CDR3 is made up of 16 amino acids. Germline trimming cut 2 bases from V and 6 bases from J; bases unmatched to any gene: 8. In DNA, the CDR3 is TGTGCCAGCAGTGAAGCCGGGACAGGGGGCCTCACCGAGCAGTACTTC. It specifies CASSEAGTGGLTEQYF.

The chain recombines TRBV5-6 with TRBJ2-1, with 8 positions matching TRBD2. From germline, CDR1 is SGHDT and CDR2 YYEEEE. There are 19 residues in the CDR3. The J segment lost 0 bases and the V segment lost 4 bases, leaving 15 bases of the junction unmatched. The CDR3 sequence: CASSLLAGKGGGSYNEQFF. CDR3 DNA sequence: TGTGCCAGCAGCCTTTTAGCGGGGAAGGGGGGGGGCTCCTACAATGAGCAGTTCTTC.

This clone was observed a few times. V and J are TRBV5-6 and TRBJ2-2; D is possibly TRBD2 (5 bases). This CDR3 region has 15 residues. Germline CDR1 is SGHDT and CDR2 is YYEEEE. Trimming stripped 1 base from V and 0 bases from J, with 7 bases between. The CDR3 region has the DNA TGTGCCAGCAGCTTGAGCGGCTCGAACACCGGGGAGCTGTTTTTT. Translation: CASSLSGSNTGELFF.

The V gene is TRBV11-3, the J gene TRBJ2-3, with TRBD2 matching 11 bases. Looked up from germline, CDR1 is SGHNT and CDR2 is YENEEA. CDR3 length: 14 residues. Trimming removed 6 bases from V and 3 bases from J; junction bases left unmatched: 2. Written as DNA, the CDR3 is TGTGCCAGCAGTGCTAGCGGGGGGACAGATACGCAGTATTTT. Translation: CASSASGGTDTQYF. Combining the CDR3 with reference TRBV11-3 and TRBJ2-3 gives the whole variable domain EAGVVQSPRYKIIEKKQPVAFWCNPISGHNTLYWYLQNLGQGPELLIRYENEEAVDDSQLPKDRFSAERLKGVDSTLKIQPAELGDSAVYLCASSASGGTDTQYFGPGTRLTVL.

The chain employs TRBV13 and TRBJ2-5; 9 nucleotides agree with TRBD1. The J call is in doubt because the DNA end fits TRBJ2-7 better. The CDR3 runs 15 residues. The germline V gene has CDR1 PRHDT and CDR2 FYEKMQ (reference sequence). CDR3 in amino acids: CASRNRDRVTYEQYF. DNA of the CDR3: TGTGCCAGCAGAAACCGGGACAGGGTGACCTACGAGCAGTACTTC.

This chain joins TRBV30 and TRBJ1-6; a weak D match, TRBD1 (5 bases). Germline values: CDR1 GTSNPN, CDR2 SVGIG (reference sequence). CDR3 length: 16 amino acids. V lost 0 bases and J 2 bases, leaving 11 bases between the germline ends. CDR3 in amino acids: CAWSVDGAAYNSPLHF. The CDR3 coding sequence is TGTGCCTGGAGTGTAGATGGGGCCGCCTATAATTCACCCCTCCACTTT.

V is TRBV7-8 and J is TRBJ2-3; 8 bases fit TRBD2. Germline V gene data show CDR1 as SGHVS and CDR2 as FQNEAQ. This CDR3 has 16 residues. V lost 5 bases to trimming and J lost 0 bases; unmatched junction nucleotides: 7. CDR3 in DNA: TGTGCCAGCAGCCCATTAGCGGGAAGGAGCACAGATACGCAGTATTTT. Translated: CASSPLAGRSTDTQYF. Full variable domain (remainder filled in from reference TRBV7-8 and TRBJ2-3): GAGVSQSPRYKVAKRGQDVALRCDPISGHVSLFWYQQALGQGPEFLTYFQNEAQLDKSGLPSDRFFAERPEGSVSTLKIQRTQQEDSAVYLCASSPLAGRSTDTQYFGPGTRLTVL.

The J gene is TRBJ2-7, the V gene TRBV29-1; 8 positions agree with TRBD2. CDR1 and CDR2 from the germline V gene are SQVTM and ANQGSEA. The CDR3 covers 13 residues. V lost 7 bases to trimming and J lost 3 bases; unmatched junction nucleotides: 8. DNA for the CDR3: TGCAGCGGAATATCGACTAGCGACTACGAGCAGTACTTC. Translated, it gives CSGISTSDYEQYF.

The J gene is TRBJ2-5, the V gene TRBV28; D is possibly TRBD1 (6 bases). Trimming pared 5 bases from V and 5 bases from J, leaving 15 bases between. The CDR3 has 14 residues. Germline CDR1 MDHEN, CDR2 SYDVKM. This CDR3 reads CASSPGAIGETQYF. The CDR3 bases are TGTGCCAGCAGTCCAGGGGCTATTGGGGAGACCCAGTACTTC.

The chain links TRBV15 to TRBJ1-1, with TRBD1 identical over 9 bases. The CDR3 length is 17 residues. Looked up from germline, CDR1 is LNHNV and CDR2 is YYDKDF (reference sequence). V lost 0 bases to trimming and J lost 4 bases; unmatched junction nucleotides: 9. CDR3 in amino acids: CATSRDPPDRGGTEAFF. Here the CDR3 DNA reads TGTGCCACCAGCAGAGATCCCCCGGACAGGGGAGGCACTGAAGCTTTCTTT.

V usage is TRBV28 and J usage is TRBJ2-7; TRBD1 is a possible D gene (6 bases). The CDR3 is made up of 17 amino acids. Germline V gene lookup returns CDR1 MDHEN and CDR2 SYDVKM. V was trimmed by 4 bases and J by 5 bases, leaving 24 bases between them. The CDR3 reads CASSSIGPVTGADEQYF. Written as DNA, the CDR3 is TGTGCCAGCAGTTCTATCGGCCCAGTGACAGGAGCCGACGAGCAGTACTTC.

This clone has just one count. The chain employs TRBV30 and TRBJ1-2; D is possibly TRBD1 (5 bases). Germline V gene lookup returns CDR1 GTSNPN and CDR2 SVGIG (reference sequence). Deletions cut 0 bases from V and 3 bases from J, with 20 bases between. CDR3 length: 17 amino acids. The CDR3 loop is CAWSVKGRRALDYGYTF. The DNA for the CDR3 is TGTGCCTGGAGTGTAAAGGGGAGGCGTGCATTGGACTATGGCTACACCTTC.

The gene calls are TRBV27 and TRBJ2-7; 7 positions agree with TRBD1. Trimming at V came to 8 bases and at J to 0 bases, leaving 1 base not matched to a gene. The CDR3 length is 12 residues. Germline V gene sequence: CDR1 MNHEY, CDR2 SMNVEV (reference sequence). The DNA for the CDR3 is TGTGCCAGCGGGACAGCCTCCTACGAGCAGTACTTC. Amino acids: CASGTASYEQYF.

This clone was counted a few times. The chain links TRBV5-4 to TRBJ2-2; tentatively, D is TRBD1 (5 bases). The ends were cut back, 3 bases at V and 5 bases at J, with 17 bases in the middle. CDR1 is SGHNT and CDR2 is YYREEE in the germline V gene (reference sequence). CDR3 length: 16 residues. The CDR3 protein is CASSSDSQQGTGELFF. CDR3 bases: TGTGCCAGCAGCTCTGACAGTCAACAAGGGACCGGGGAGCTGTTTTTT.